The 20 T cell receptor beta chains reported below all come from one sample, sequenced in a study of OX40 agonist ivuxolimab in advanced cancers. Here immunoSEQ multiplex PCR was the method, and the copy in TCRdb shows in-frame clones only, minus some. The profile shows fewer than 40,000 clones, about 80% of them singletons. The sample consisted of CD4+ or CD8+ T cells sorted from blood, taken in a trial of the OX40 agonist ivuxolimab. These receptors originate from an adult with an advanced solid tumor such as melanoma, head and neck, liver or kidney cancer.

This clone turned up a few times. As DNA, the CDR3 is TGTGCCAGCAGACTGACACAGGGTAATCAGCCCCAGCATTTT. Its protein product is CASRLTQGNQPQHF. This sequence joins TRBV28 and TRBJ1-5, with a possible D match to TRBD1 (6 bases). V was trimmed by 6 bases and J by 4 bases, leaving 13 bases between them. This CDR3 comprises 14 residues. Germline values: CDR1 MDHEN, CDR2 SYDVKM.

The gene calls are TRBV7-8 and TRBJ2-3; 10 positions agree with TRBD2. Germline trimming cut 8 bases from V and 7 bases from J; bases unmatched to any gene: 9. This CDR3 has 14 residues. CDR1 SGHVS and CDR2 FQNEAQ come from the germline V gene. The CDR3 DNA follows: TGTGCCAGCGTCCTAGCGGGGGATTATAATACGCAGTATTTT. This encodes CASVLAGDYNTQYF.

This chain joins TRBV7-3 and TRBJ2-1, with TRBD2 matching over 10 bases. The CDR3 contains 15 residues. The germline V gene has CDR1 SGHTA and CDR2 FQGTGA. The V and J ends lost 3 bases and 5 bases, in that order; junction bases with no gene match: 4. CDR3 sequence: CASSLTSGLNNEQFF. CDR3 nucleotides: TGTGCCAGCAGCTTGACTAGCGGGTTAAACAATGAGCAGTTCTTC.

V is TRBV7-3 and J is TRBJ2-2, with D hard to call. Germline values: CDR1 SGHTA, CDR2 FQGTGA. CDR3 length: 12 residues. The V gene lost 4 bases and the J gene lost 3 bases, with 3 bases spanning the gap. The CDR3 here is CASSSYTGELFF. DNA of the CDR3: TGTGCCAGCAGCTCCTACACCGGGGAGCTGTTTTTT.

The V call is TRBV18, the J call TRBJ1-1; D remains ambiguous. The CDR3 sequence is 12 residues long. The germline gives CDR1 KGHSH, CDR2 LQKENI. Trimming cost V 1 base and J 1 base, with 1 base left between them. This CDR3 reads CASSPQNTEAFF. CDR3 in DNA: TGTGCCAGCTCACCACAGAACACTGAAGCTTTCTTT.

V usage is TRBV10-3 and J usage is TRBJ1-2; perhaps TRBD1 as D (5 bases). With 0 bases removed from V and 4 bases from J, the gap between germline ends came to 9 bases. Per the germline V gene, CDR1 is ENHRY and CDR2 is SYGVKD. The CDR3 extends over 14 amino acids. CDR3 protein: CAISESKGFYGYTF. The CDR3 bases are TGTGCCATCAGTGAGTCGAAGGGGTTCTATGGCTACACCTTC.

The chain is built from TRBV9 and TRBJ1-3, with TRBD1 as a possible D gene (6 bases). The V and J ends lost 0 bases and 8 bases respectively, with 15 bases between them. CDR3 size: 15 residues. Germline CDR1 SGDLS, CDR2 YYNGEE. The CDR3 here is CASSVAGQSVDTIYF. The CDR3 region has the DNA TGTGCCAGCAGCGTAGCAGGACAGTCCGTGGACACCATATATTTT.

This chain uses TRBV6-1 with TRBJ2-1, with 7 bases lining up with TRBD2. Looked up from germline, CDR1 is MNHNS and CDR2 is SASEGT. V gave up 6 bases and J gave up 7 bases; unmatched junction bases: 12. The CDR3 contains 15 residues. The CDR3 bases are TGTGCCAGCAGGGCCGGACTAGTCAATTCTAATGAGCAGTTCTTC. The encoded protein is CASRAGLVNSNEQFF.

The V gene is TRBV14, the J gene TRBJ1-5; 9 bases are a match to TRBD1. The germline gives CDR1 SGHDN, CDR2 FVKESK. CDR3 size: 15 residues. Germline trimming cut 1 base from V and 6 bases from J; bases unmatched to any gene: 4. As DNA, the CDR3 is TGTGCCAGCAGCCAAGCGGGGACAGGGACTCAGCCCCAGCATTTT. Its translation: CASSQAGTGTQPQHF.

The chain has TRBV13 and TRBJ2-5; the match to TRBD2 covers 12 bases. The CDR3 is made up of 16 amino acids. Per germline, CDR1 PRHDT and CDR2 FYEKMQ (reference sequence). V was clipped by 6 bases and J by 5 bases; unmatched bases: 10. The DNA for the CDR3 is TGTGCCAGCAGTCCCCGACTAGCGGGAGTGTTGGAGACCCAGTACTTC. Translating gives CASSPRLAGVLETQYF.

The CDR3 protein is CASSKCPKDGEASSYNSPLHF. In DNA, the CDR3 is TGTGCCAGCAGCAAATGCCCCAAGGATGGGGAGGCGAGCTCCTATAATTCACCCCTCCACTTT. V gene TRBV21-1 combines with J gene TRBJ1-6. TRBV21-1 is termed a pseudogene. This CDR3 spans 21 amino acids.

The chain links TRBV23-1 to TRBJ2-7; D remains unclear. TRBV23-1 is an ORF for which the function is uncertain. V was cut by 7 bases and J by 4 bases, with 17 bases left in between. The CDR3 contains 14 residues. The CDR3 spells CASIKVGNGYEQYF. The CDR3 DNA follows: TGCGCCAGCATAAAAGTTGGGAACGGGTACGAGCAGTACTTC.

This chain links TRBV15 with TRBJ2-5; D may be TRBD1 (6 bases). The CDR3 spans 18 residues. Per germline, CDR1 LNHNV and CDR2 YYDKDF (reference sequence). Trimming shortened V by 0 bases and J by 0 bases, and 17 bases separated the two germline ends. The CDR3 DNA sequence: TGTGCCACCAGCAGAGATAGGACCGGGACAAAGTACCAAGAGACCCAGTACTTC. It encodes CATSRDRTGTKYQETQYF.

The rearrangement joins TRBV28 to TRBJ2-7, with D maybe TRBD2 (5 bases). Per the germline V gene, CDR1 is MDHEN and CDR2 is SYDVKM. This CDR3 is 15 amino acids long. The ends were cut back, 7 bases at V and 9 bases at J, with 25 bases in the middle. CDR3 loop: CASIEASGPPTGQYF. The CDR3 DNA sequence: TGTGCCAGCATAGAGGCGAGCGGACCTCCTACGGGGCAGTACTTC.

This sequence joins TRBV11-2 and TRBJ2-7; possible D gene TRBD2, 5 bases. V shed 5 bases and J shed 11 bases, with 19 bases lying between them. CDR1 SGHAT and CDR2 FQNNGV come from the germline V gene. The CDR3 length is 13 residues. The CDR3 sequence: CASSPSGIPREYF. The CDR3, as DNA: TGTGCCAGCAGCCCGTCCGGGATCCCGCGGGAGTACTTC.

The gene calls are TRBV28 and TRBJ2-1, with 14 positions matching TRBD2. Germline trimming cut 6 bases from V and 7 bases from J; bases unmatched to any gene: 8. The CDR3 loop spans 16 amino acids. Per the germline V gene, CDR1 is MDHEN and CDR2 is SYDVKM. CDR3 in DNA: TGTGCCAGCAGCCCCGCGACTAGCGGGGGGGAGAATGAGCAGTTCTTC. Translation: CASSPATSGGENEQFF.

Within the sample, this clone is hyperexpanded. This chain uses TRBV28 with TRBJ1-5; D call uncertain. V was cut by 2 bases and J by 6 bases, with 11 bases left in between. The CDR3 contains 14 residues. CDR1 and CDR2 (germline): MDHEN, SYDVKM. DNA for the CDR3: TGTGCCAGCAGTTTAGGGCGGTCTATTCAGCCCCAGCATTTT. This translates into CASSLGRSIQPQHF.

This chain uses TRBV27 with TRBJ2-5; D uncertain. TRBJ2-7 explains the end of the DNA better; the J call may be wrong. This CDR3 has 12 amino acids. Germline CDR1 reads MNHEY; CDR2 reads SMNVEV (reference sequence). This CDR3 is CASSSSAYEQYF. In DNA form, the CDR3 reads TGTGCCAGCAGTTCGTCAGCCTACGAGCAGTACTTC.

The CDR3 DNA follows: TGCGCCAGCCGTAAGCAGGGAACGTCGGATACGCAGTATTTT. The encoded protein is CASRKQGTSDTQYF. The J gene is TRBJ2-3, the V gene TRBV5-1, with D possibly being TRBD1 (5 bases). The V end was cut by 7 bases, the J end by 6 bases, with 18 bases between. Germline CDR1 SGHRS, CDR2 YFSETQ. This CDR3 contains 14 residues.

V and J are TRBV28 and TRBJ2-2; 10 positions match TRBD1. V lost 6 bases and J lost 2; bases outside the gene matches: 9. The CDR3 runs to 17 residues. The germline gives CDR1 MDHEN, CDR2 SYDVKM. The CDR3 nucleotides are TGTGCCAGCAGAAACATCGACAGGGGGCGTAACACCGGGGAGCTGTTTTTT. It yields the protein CASRNIDRGRNTGELFF.